Following are 15 T cell receptor beta chains from one sample sequenced in a study of regulatory T cells in long-lasting Graves disease. Time point: newly diagnosed GD, antithyroid drugs for less than 3 months. From RNA extracted from PBMCs, the TCR library was made. Construction of TCR beta libraries relied on iRepertoire HTBI primers and on Arm-PCR targeting CDR3 regions. MiXCR was run by TCRdb on the multiplex PCR reads, yielding one entry per CDR3 protein. Seen here are some 560,000 distinct CDR3 sequences, about 15% observed once, and the top ten hold roughly 25%. The sample was also reused in another study, on T cells in Graves' hyperthyroidism and ophthalmopathy.

Specimen: peripheral blood mononuclear cells (PBMCs), collected at new diagnosis, from a patient treated with antithyroid drugs. These receptors originate from a woman between 40 and 65 years old with Graves disease.

This clonotype was observed many times. Mismatch with germline at one junction end may stem from a read error. This chain joins TRBV5-1 and TRBJ2-5; D may be TRBD1 or TRBD2 (7 bases each). The CDR3 has 14 residues. In germline, CDR1 is SGHRS, CDR2 YFSETQ. CDR3 loop: CASSLAGGVETQYF. The CDR3 coding sequence is TGTGCCAGCAGCTTGGCAGGGGGGGTCGAGACCCAGTACTTC.

There are many counts of this clonotype. The V and J genes are TRBV27 and TRBJ1-5; 8 bases map to TRBD1. Germline CDR1 and CDR2: MNHEY and SMNVEV (reference sequence). With V trimmed by 10 bases and J by 3 bases, 20 bases remained unmatched. This CDR3 contains 18 residues. CDR3 protein: CATASRGRLGYNNQPQHF. The CDR3 bases are TGTGCCACCGCGTCCAGGGGGCGGTTGGGATACAACAATCAGCCCCAGCATTTT.

This clonotype was counted only a few times. The chain combines TRBV19 with TRBJ2-7; weak D call: TRBD1 (6 bases). Trimming left V 2 bases short and J 9 bases short, with 11 bases between. The V gene's germline CDR1 is LNHDA and CDR2 SQIVND (reference sequence). The CDR3 loop spans 12 amino acids. This chain's CDR3 is CASSIQGKRQYF. The CDR3 DNA is TGTGCCAGTAGTATACAGGGGAAGAGGCAGTACTTC.

This clonotype was found a few times. The CDR3 reads CASRPFGLYGYTF. Written as DNA, the CDR3 is TGTGCCAGCAGACCATTCGGGCTATATGGCTACACCTTC. The chain has TRBV27 and TRBJ1-2; D is undetermined. The CDR3 runs to 13 residues. V was shortened by 6 bases and J by 5 bases, with 13 bases between the two germline ends. Germline CDR1 is MNHEY and CDR2 is SMNVEV (reference sequence).

The CDR3 DNA follows: TGTGCCAGCAGCCAAGTGGACACTGGAAAACTGTTTTTT. Encoded protein: CASSQVDTGKLFF. The chain is built from TRBV3-1 and TRBJ1-4; a weak D match, TRBD1 (5 bases). The CDR3 contains 13 residues. The V gene's germline CDR1 is LGHDT and CDR2 YNNKEL (reference sequence). V lost 1 base to trimming and J lost 10 bases, with 10 bases between them. Drawing the rest from reference TRBV3-1 and TRBJ1-4, the complete variable domain is DTAVSQTPKYLVTQMGNDKSIKCEQNLGHDTMYWYKQDSKKFLKIMFSYNNKELIINETVPNRFSPKSPDKAHLNLHINSLELGDSAVYFCASSQVDTGKLFFGSGTQLSVL.

This clonotype was seen only a few times. The chain carries TRBV20-1 and TRBJ1-2; a possible D gene is TRBD1 (5 bases). V lost 5 bases to trimming and J lost 2 bases, with 12 bases between them. CDR1 is DFQATT, CDR2 SNEGSKA, per germline (reference sequence). The CDR3 runs to 13 residues. The CDR3 sequence is CSAQSGENYGYTF. CDR3 bases: TGCAGTGCTCAGTCGGGGGAAAACTATGGCTACACCTTC.

The chain uses TRBV2 and TRBJ1-5, with TRBD1 matching 8 bases. The germline V gene encodes CDR1 SNHLY and CDR2 FYNNEI. The J segment lost 3 bases and the V segment lost 10 bases, leaving 5 bases of the junction unmatched. This CDR3 is 13 amino acids long. The CDR3, as DNA: TGTGCCATACAGGACAGGGACAATCAGCCCCAGCATTTT. Encoded protein: CAIQDRDNQPQHF.

This clonotype was seen ten or more times. The chain is built from TRBV6-1 and TRBJ2-7, with 7 nucleotides matching TRBD1. The CDR3 has 14 residues. From germline, CDR1 is MNHNS and CDR2 SASEGT. Trimming removed 6 bases from V and 0 bases from J; junction bases left unmatched: 5. The CDR3 is CASSPTGSSYEQYF. In DNA form, the CDR3 reads TGTGCCAGCAGCCCGACAGGGAGCTCCTACGAGCAGTACTTC.

This sequence joins TRBV28 and TRBJ2-7; possibly TRBD2 for D (6 bases). Germline V gene sequence: CDR1 MDHEN, CDR2 SYDVKM. V gave up 2 bases and J gave up 2 bases, with 22 bases separating them. The CDR3 extends over 18 amino acids. This CDR3 is CASSLPIPRGWNTYEQYF. CDR3 in DNA: TGTGCCAGCAGTTTACCGATTCCACGGGGGTGGAACACCTACGAGCAGTACTTC. Variable domain in full (rest from reference TRBV28 and TRBJ2-7): DVKVTQSSRYLVKRTGEKVFLECVQDMDHENMFWYRQDPGLGLRLIYFSYDVKMKEKGDIPEGYSVSREKKERFSLILESASTNQTSMYLCASSLPIPRGWNTYEQYFGPGTRLTVT.

This chain uses TRBV10-3 with TRBJ1-5; 8 nucleotides agree with TRBD1. There are 13 residues in the CDR3. Germline V gives CDR1 ENHRY, CDR2 SYGVKD. The V gene end was trimmed by 5 bases and the J gene end by 4 bases; junction bases not matched to a gene: 1. CDR3 DNA: TGTGCCATCAGTCGGGACAGGAATCAGCCCCAGCATTTT. Protein sequence: CAISRDRNQPQHF.

In its sample, this clonotype was seen many times. The V call is TRBV5-1, the J call TRBJ1-2; the D gene is possibly TRBD1 (5 bases). The CDR3 sequence is 14 residues long. Trimming cost V 0 bases and J 7 bases, with 13 bases left between them. The germline V gene encodes CDR1 SGHRS and CDR2 YFSETQ. CDR3 region: CASSLVQGTSGYTF. The CDR3, as DNA: TGCGCCAGCAGCTTGGTCCAGGGAACGAGTGGCTACACCTTC.

This clonotype has only a few counts. The chain recombines TRBV29-1 with TRBJ1-2; D call uncertain. This CDR3 is built from 13 residues. V dropped 3 bases and J dropped 1 base, with 9 bases sitting between them. In germline, CDR1 is SQVTM, CDR2 ANQGSEA. The CDR3: CSVDKYDNYGYTF. DNA of the CDR3: TGCAGCGTTGATAAATACGATAACTATGGCTACACCTTC.

This CDR3 is CASSHPGTGDYEQYF. DNA of the CDR3: TGTGCCAGCAGCCACCCCGGGACAGGAGACTACGAGCAGTACTTC. This sequence joins TRBV6-1 and TRBJ2-7; 8 nucleotides align to TRBD1. Germline lookup yields CDR1 MNHNS and CDR2 SASEGT. This CDR3 is built from 15 residues. After removal of 6 bases from V and 3 bases from J, the junction contained 10 bases not matched to a gene.

Remarks on this clonotype: Mismatch with germline at one junction end may stem from a read error. The chain combines TRBV12-3 or TRBV12-4 with TRBJ1-2; possible D gene TRBD1, 5 bases. The CDR3 is 15 residues long. The CDR3 region is CASSPSSGTVRPGGF. The CDR3 DNA sequence: TGTGCCAGCAGCCCGAGCAGCGGGACGGTTCGTCCTGGTGGATTC.

In the case of this clonotype: Its ends do not fully match the called genes, so a read error is possible. The V and J genes are TRBV2 and TRBJ1-6; TRBD1 is a possible D gene (5 bases). CDR3 length: 13 amino acids. The germline CDR1 and CDR2 sequences are SNHLY and FYNNEI. CDR3 in amino acids: CASSGDGNLPLHF. The CDR3 region has the DNA TGTGCCAGCAGTGGGGACGGTAATTTACCCCTCCACTTT.